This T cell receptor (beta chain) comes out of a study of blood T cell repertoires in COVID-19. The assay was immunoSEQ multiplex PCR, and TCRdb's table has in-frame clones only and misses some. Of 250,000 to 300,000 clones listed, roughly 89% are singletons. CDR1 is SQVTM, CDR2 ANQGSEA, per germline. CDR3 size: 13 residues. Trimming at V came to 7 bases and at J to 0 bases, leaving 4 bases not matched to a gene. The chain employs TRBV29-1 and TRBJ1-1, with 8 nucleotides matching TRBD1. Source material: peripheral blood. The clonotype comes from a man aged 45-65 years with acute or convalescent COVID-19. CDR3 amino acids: CSGLTGVNTEAFF. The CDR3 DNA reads TGCAGCGGCCTGACAGGGGTGAACACTGAAGCTTTCTTT.